This entry lists 24 T cell receptor beta chains sequenced from one sample in a study of blood T cell repertoires in COVID-19. Generated by immunoSEQ multiplex PCR, the TCRdb table keeps only in-frame clones and is missing some. In the table there are around 300,000 clones, about 88% of which are singletons. What was sequenced was PBMCs or T cells enriched from blood (not recorded which). These receptors were obtained from a woman aged 45-59 years who had recovered from COVID-19.

V gene TRBV7-3 combines with J gene TRBJ2-3; TRBD1 might be the D (6 bases). Trimming removed 1 base at V and 3 bases at J, with 14 bases between. Germline CDR1 and CDR2: SGHTA and FQGTGA. This CDR3 is 16 amino acids long. The CDR3 loop is CASSLSGGARTDTQYF. The CDR3 DNA follows: TGTGCCAGCAGCTTAAGTGGGGGCGCACGAACAGATACGCAGTATTTT.

This clone has a handful of counts. The chain couples TRBV7-2 to TRBJ2-5; 12 positions agree with TRBD2. V trimming: 6 bases; J trimming: 1 base; junction bases outside the gene matches: 6. This CDR3 comprises 16 residues. CDR1 and CDR2 (germline): SGHTA, FQGNSA. The CDR3 nucleotides read TGTGCCAGCAGAACGACTAGCGGGAGTATCCAAGAGACCCAGTACTTC. Protein sequence: CASRTTSGSIQETQYF.

J is TRBJ2-7 and V is TRBV29-1, with 10 positions matching TRBD1. CDR3 length equals 16 residues. Germline-derived CDR1 and CDR2 are SQVTM and ANQGSEA. V was clipped by 1 base and J by 2 bases; unmatched bases: 8. CDR3 in amino acids: CSVEGDRGSGTYEQYF. CDR3 nucleotides: TGCAGCGTTGAAGGGGACAGGGGATCAGGGACCTACGAGCAGTACTTC.

The chain carries TRBV2 and TRBJ2-5; maybe TRBD1 (5 bases). The CDR3 length is 15 residues. Germline V gives CDR1 SNHLY, CDR2 FYNNEI. The V and J ends lost 4 bases and 4 bases respectively, with 16 bases between them. The CDR3 DNA is TGTGCCAGCAGTGCCACAGGAGCCCCTGGAGAGACCCAGTACTTC. Residues: CASSATGAPGETQYF. Full variable domain (rest looked up from reference TRBV2 and TRBJ2-5): EPEVTQTPSHQVTQMGQEVILRCVPISNHLYFYWYRQILGQKVEFLVSFYNNEISEKSEIFDDQFSVERPDGSNFTLKIRSTKLEDSAMYFCASSATGAPGETQYFGPGTRLLVL.

The chain joins TRBV7-3 to TRBJ2-5; D not certain. In germline, CDR1 is SGHTA, CDR2 FQGTGA. CDR3 size: 14 residues. The germline V and J ends were trimmed by 4 bases and 4 bases, with 13 bases remaining between them. CDR3 region: CASSSYTYPETQYF. In DNA form, the CDR3 reads TGTGCCAGCAGCTCGTATACATATCCAGAGACCCAGTACTTC.

J is TRBJ1-1 and V is TRBV5-4; D is perhaps TRBD1 (5 bases). The V end lost 4 bases, the J end lost 1 base, and 8 bases lay between the germline ends. The CDR3 is 13 amino acids. Germline V gives CDR1 SGHNT, CDR2 YYREEE (reference sequence). The CDR3 reads CASSPTGNTEAFF. For the CDR3, the DNA is TGTGCCAGCAGCCCTACAGGGAACACTGAAGCTTTCTTT.

This clone was seen once. V is TRBV6-5 and J is TRBJ1-2, with 7 nucleotides matching TRBD1. CDR1 MNHEY and CDR2 SVGAGI come from the germline V gene. The CDR3 totals 13 residues. V lost 10 bases and J lost 0; bases outside the gene matches: 5. CDR3 nucleotides: TGTGCCACTCGGGACAGCGCTAACTATGGCTACACCTTC. It encodes CATRDSANYGYTF.

The genes are TRBV28 and TRBJ2-7; TRBD2 is a possible D gene (6 bases). The CDR3 totals 12 residues. The V and J ends lost 10 bases and 8 bases respectively, with 18 bases between them. Germline V gene sequence: CDR1 MDHEN, CDR2 SYDVKM. The CDR3 sequence: CAIGTGARKQYF. The CDR3 nucleotides read TGTGCCATCGGGACTGGAGCGAGAAAGCAGTACTTC.

The V gene is TRBV9, the J gene TRBJ2-1; possible D gene TRBD2, 5 bases. Germline assignment: CDR1 SGDLS and CDR2 YYNGEE. CDR3 length: 16 residues. Trimming took off 0 bases at V and 2 bases at J, with 12 bases between the two ends. The CDR3 region is CASSVASSRTYNEQFF. The CDR3 nucleotides read TGTGCCAGCAGCGTAGCGTCTAGCAGAACCTACAATGAGCAGTTCTTC.

The chain has TRBV28 and TRBJ2-1, with D maybe TRBD1 (6 bases). The CDR3 is 12 residues long. Looked up from germline, CDR1 is MDHEN and CDR2 is SYDVKM. V lost 5 bases to trimming and J lost 8 bases, with 10 bases between them. The CDR3 nucleotides are TGTGCCAGCAGTACAGGGTTCTATGAGCAGTTCTTC. Translated, it gives CASSTGFYEQFF.

This clone was observed once. The chain uses TRBV18 and TRBJ2-3; D ambiguous. Trimming took off 5 bases at V and 2 bases at J, with 8 bases between the two ends. There are 13 residues in the CDR3. The germline CDR1 and CDR2 sequences are KGHSH and LQKENI. Here the CDR3 DNA reads TGTGCCAGCTCAGGTGCGTTCACAGATACGCAGTATTTT. Residues: CASSGAFTDTQYF.

The V gene is TRBV7-6, the J gene TRBJ2-7; 7 bases line up with TRBD1. With V trimmed by 5 bases and J by 7 bases, 11 bases remained unmatched. The germline V gene has CDR1 SGHVS and CDR2 FNYEAQ. The CDR3 loop spans 14 amino acids. CDR3 protein: CASSPGTAPWEQYF. CDR3 DNA: TGTGCCAGCAGCCCCGGGACAGCTCCCTGGGAGCAGTACTTC.

The J gene is TRBJ2-3, the V gene TRBV20-1, with 11 bases identical to TRBD2. The trim removed 3 bases at V and 6 bases at J, leaving 2 bases unmatched. The CDR3 has 13 residues. Germline CDR1 reads DFQATT; CDR2 reads SNEGSKA (reference sequence). CDR3 nucleotide sequence: TGCAGTGCTAGTGGACTAGCGGGTGATACGCAGTATTTT. Translating it yields CSASGLAGDTQYF.

The gene calls are TRBV30 and TRBJ2-5, with D uncertain. The CDR3 extends over 13 amino acids. Germline values: CDR1 GTSNPN, CDR2 SVGIG (reference sequence). Trimming cost V 1 base and J 1 base, with 7 bases left between them. The CDR3 is CAWSDSFQETQYF. DNA of the CDR3: TGTGCCTGGAGTGACTCTTTCCAAGAGACCCAGTACTTC.

The chain employs TRBV9 and TRBJ2-3, with a possible D match to TRBD2 (5 bases). Germline CDR1 and CDR2: SGDLS and YYNGEE. V dropped 3 bases and J dropped 4 bases, with 18 bases sitting between them. CDR3 length: 16 residues. The DNA for the CDR3 is TGTGCCAGCAGCGAGGAGGACTCACTTATTTCAGATACGCAGTATTTT. Amino acids: CASSEEDSLISDTQYF.

This sequence joins TRBV23-1 and TRBJ1-6, with D perhaps TRBD1 (5 bases). TRBV23-1 is an open reading frame, and its role is uncertain. This CDR3 is built from 16 residues. Trimming left V 2 bases short and J 7 bases short, with 15 bases between. The CDR3 protein is CASSQIGPGQNSPLHF. As DNA, the CDR3 is TGCGCCAGCAGTCAAATTGGGCCAGGGCAAAATTCACCCCTCCACTTT.

The chain carries TRBV7-3 and TRBJ2-7; 7 positions agree with TRBD2. The ends lost 2 bases at V and 5 bases at J; junction bases unmatched: 9. CDR1 and CDR2 (germline): SGHTA, FQGTGA. The CDR3 is made up of 15 amino acids. CDR3 protein: CASSLQGGSMDEQYF. For the CDR3, the DNA is TGTGCCAGCAGCTTACAGGGCGGGAGTATGGACGAGCAGTACTTC.

The chain links TRBV2 to TRBJ2-7; a weak D match, TRBD2 (5 bases). The CDR3 is 11 residues long. The germline V gene has CDR1 SNHLY and CDR2 FYNNEI. Trimming removed 6 bases from V and 7 bases from J, with 10 bases in between. CDR3 in DNA: TGTGCCAGCAGGACCTCGGGGGAGCAGTACTTC. This encodes CASRTSGEQYF.

This chain links TRBV9 with TRBJ1-1, with D uncertain. Trimming cost V 0 bases and J 1 base, with 7 bases left between them. The CDR3 contains 14 residues. Germline loops: CDR1 SGDLS, CDR2 YYNGEE. CDR3 DNA: TGTGCCAGCAGCGTAGAATTTAAGAACACTGAAGCTTTCTTT. This translates into CASSVEFKNTEAFF.

This chain links TRBV27 with TRBJ1-1, with 7 bases aligning to TRBD1. Germline lookup yields CDR1 MNHEY and CDR2 SMNVEV (reference sequence). V shed 5 bases and J 1 base; nucleotides not matched to a gene: 4. The CDR3 sequence is 14 residues long. CDR3 sequence reads: CASSPGTANTEAFF. The CDR3 DNA follows: TGTGCCAGCAGTCCTGGGACAGCGAACACTGAAGCTTTCTTT.

The rearrangement joins TRBV9 to TRBJ1-2, with 7 bases matching TRBD1. The V segment lost 1 base and the J segment 5 bases; nucleotides outside the gene matches: 2. The germline CDR1 and CDR2 sequences are SGDLS and YYNGEE. The CDR3 consists of 13 residues. The CDR3 nucleotides are TGTGCCAGCAGCGTATCAGGGGGATATGGCTACACCTTC. The encoded protein is CASSVSGGYGYTF.

The V gene is TRBV6-2 or TRBV6-3, the J gene TRBJ1-2; unclear D gene. Per the germline V gene, CDR1 is MNHEY and CDR2 is SVGEGT. The V end lost 3 bases, the J end lost 2 bases, and 10 bases lay between the germline ends. The CDR3 length is 14 residues. The CDR3 reads CASSYWARNYGYTF. In DNA form, the CDR3 reads TGTGCCAGCAGTTATTGGGCAAGAAACTATGGCTACACCTTC.

CDR3 protein: CASSLYRGQMGGYTF. Written as DNA, the CDR3 is TGTGCCAGCAGTTTATACAGGGGGCAAATGGGGGGCTACACCTTC. The rearrangement links TRBV28 to TRBJ1-2; TRBD1 aligns across 9 bases. The V gene's germline CDR1 is MDHEN and CDR2 SYDVKM. The J segment lost 8 bases and the V segment lost 1 base, leaving 8 bases of the junction unmatched. The CDR3 loop spans 15 amino acids.

On this clone: Other DNA sequences in this specimen translate into the identical CDR3. V usage is TRBV28 and J usage is TRBJ1-4; perhaps TRBD1 as D (5 bases). CDR3 length: 17 residues. The ends were cut back, 6 bases at V and 1 base at J, with 18 bases in the middle. Germline V gives CDR1 MDHEN, CDR2 SYDVKM. Written as DNA, the CDR3 is TGTGCCAGCAGCCCCGTGCGGGGCTTGGGAACTAATGAAAAACTGTTTTTT. It codes for CASSPVRGLGTNEKLFF.